Shown below are 24 T cell receptor beta chains from a single sample sequenced in a study of blood T cell repertoires in COVID-19. Clones were sequenced by immunoSEQ multiplex PCR, and TCRdb holds only the in-frame ones, with some missing. Found here are some 130,000 clones, approximately 87% of them singletons; the top ten hold more than 3.5%. The sequencing sample was made of peripheral blood. The receptors were gathered from a woman in her fifties or sixties with acute or convalescent COVID-19.

The gene calls are TRBV7-2 and TRBJ1-4; D ambiguous. The CDR3 spans 13 residues. Looked up from germline, CDR1 is SGHTA and CDR2 is FQGNSA. The germline V and J ends were trimmed by 5 bases and 7 bases, with 11 bases remaining between them. DNA for the CDR3: TGTGCCAGCAGCCTAGTCGGCGGTGAAAAACTGTTTTTT. This translates into CASSLVGGEKLFF. Full variable domain (remainder filled in from reference TRBV7-2 and TRBJ1-4): GAGVSQSPSNKVTEKGKDVELRCDPISGHTALYWYRQSLGQGLEFLIYFQGNSAPDKSGLPSDRFSAERTGGSVSTLTIQRTQQEDSAVYLCASSLVGGEKLFFGSGTQLSVL.

The V call is TRBV13, the J call TRBJ1-2; TRBD1 matches at 11 bases. Germline CDR1 and CDR2: PRHDT and FYEKMQ (reference sequence). With V trimmed by 4 bases and J by 3 bases, 1 base remained unmatched. This CDR3 has 14 residues. The CDR3, as DNA: TGTGCCAGCAGCTCGGACAGGGGGCACTATGGCTACACCTTC. Translating it yields CASSSDRGHYGYTF. Together with reference TRBV13 and TRBJ1-2, the CDR3 gives the full variable domain: AAGVIQSPRHLIKEKRETATLKCYPIPRHDTVYWYQQGPGQDPQFLISFYEKMQSDKGSIPDRFSAQQFSDYHSELNMSSLELGDSALYFCASSSDRGHYGYTFGSGTRLTVV.

V gene TRBV3-1 (or the pseudogene TRBV3-2) combines with J gene TRBJ2-1; 8 bases are a match to TRBD2. After removal of 4 bases from V and 10 bases from J, the junction contained 9 bases not matched to a gene. CDR1 and CDR2 (germline): LGHDT, YNNKEL (reference sequence). The CDR3 covers 14 residues. The CDR3 sequence: CASSPGGTRGEQFF. The CDR3 DNA is TGTGCCAGCAGCCCTGGCGGGACTAGAGGCGAGCAGTTCTTC.

The CDR3 bases are TGTGCCAGCAGTTTAAGGCTGACAGCTGGCTATGGCTACACCTTC. It translates to CASSLRLTAGYGYTF. The chain is built from TRBV27 and TRBJ1-2, with D perhaps TRBD1 (5 bases). The CDR3 has 15 residues. Germline V lookup: CDR1 MNHEY, CDR2 SMNVEV (reference sequence). Trimming left V 2 bases short and J 4 bases short, with 14 bases between.

The rearrangement joins TRBV9 to TRBJ1-5, with 7 bases identical to TRBD1. J was trimmed by 1 base and V by 3 bases; bases with no gene match: 4. The germline V gene has CDR1 SGDLS and CDR2 YYNGEE. The CDR3 loop spans 15 amino acids. CDR3 residues: CASSASGGSNQPQHF. CDR3 nucleotides: TGTGCCAGCAGCGCCTCAGGGGGAAGCAATCAGCCCCAGCATTTT.

CDR3 amino acids: CASTGTGGEGEQYF. In DNA, the CDR3 is TGTGCCAGCACCGGGACAGGGGGCGAGGGCGAGCAGTACTTC. The chain combines TRBV2 with TRBJ2-7; 12 nucleotides align to TRBD1. J was trimmed by 6 bases and V by 7 bases; bases with no gene match: 7. The germline gives CDR1 SNHLY, CDR2 FYNNEI. The CDR3 extends over 14 amino acids.

This clone was recorded once. The chain uses TRBV6-5 and TRBJ1-4; the D is unclear. Germline assignment: CDR1 MNHEY and CDR2 SVGAGI. The CDR3 is made up of 11 amino acids. V gave up 5 bases and J gave up 10 bases, with 8 bases separating them. The CDR3 region is CASSPPGKLFF. CDR3 DNA sequence: TGTGCCAGCAGTCCGCCCGGAAAACTGTTTTTT.

The chain has TRBV5-4 and TRBJ1-2; 7 bases line up with TRBD1. The CDR3 consists of 17 residues. J gave up 7 bases and V 4 bases, and 19 bases lay outside the gene matches. Germline CDR1 is SGHNT and CDR2 is YYREEE (reference sequence). CDR3 loop: CASSPTRDRSRAVGYTF. The CDR3 bases are TGTGCCAGCAGCCCTACAAGGGACAGATCGAGGGCCGTTGGCTACACCTTC.

This sequence joins TRBV9 and TRBJ2-7; 10 bases line up with TRBD2. The CDR3 is made up of 15 amino acids. Trimming removed 3 bases from V and 6 bases from J; junction bases left unmatched: 9. CDR1 and CDR2 from the germline V gene are SGDLS and YYNGEE. CDR3 nucleotides: TGTGCCAGCAGCGCTTCTAGCGGGAGAGCGGGCGAGCAGTACTTC. It codes for CASSASSGRAGEQYF. Complete variable domain (other parts from reference TRBV9 and TRBJ2-7): DSGVTQTPKHLITATGQRVTLRCSPRSGDLSVYWYQQSLDQGLQFLIQYYNGEERAKGNILERFSAQQFPDLHSELNLSSLELGDSALYFCASSASSGRAGEQYFGPGTRLTVT.

This clone was found a few times. The chain joins TRBV6-2 or TRBV6-3 to TRBJ1-3; D ambiguous. The CDR3 loop spans 14 amino acids. Germline values: CDR1 MNHEY, CDR2 SVGEGT. V lost 7 bases and J 0 bases, leaving 10 bases between the germline ends. CDR3 in amino acids: CASTPSGSGNTIYF. CDR3 DNA: TGTGCCAGCACCCCGTCCGGCTCTGGAAACACCATATATTTT.

The V gene is TRBV10-3, the J gene TRBJ2-3; D perhaps matches TRBD2 (5 bases). The CDR3 loop spans 14 amino acids. V lost 4 bases, J lost 4 bases, and 12 bases lay in between. Germline CDR1 is ENHRY and CDR2 is SYGVKD. The CDR3 nucleotides read TGTGCCATCAGTGCCGGAGGATCGGCAGATACGCAGTATTTT. It specifies CAISAGGSADTQYF.

The chain employs TRBV30 and TRBJ2-1, with TRBD2 as a possible D gene (6 bases). The CDR3 extends over 17 amino acids. Trimming removed 0 bases from V and 7 bases from J, with 22 bases in between. CDR1 and CDR2 (germline): GTSNPN, SVGIG (reference sequence). CDR3 coding DNA: TGTGCCTGGAGTGTTCTATTGGGCCTAGCGAACTATAATGAGCAGTTCTTC. Encoded protein: CAWSVLLGLANYNEQFF.

V gene TRBV5-1 combines with J gene TRBJ2-7, with D unclear. CDR3 length equals 12 residues. V was trimmed by 1 base and J by 6 bases, leaving 8 bases between them. The germline V gene has CDR1 SGHRS and CDR2 YFSETQ. This chain's CDR3 is CASSLTSGEQYF. Written as DNA, the CDR3 is TGCGCCAGCAGCTTGACCTCGGGCGAGCAGTACTTC.

This chain links TRBV12-3 or TRBV12-4 with TRBJ2-1; D gene ambiguous. V was trimmed by 3 bases and J by 11 bases, leaving 11 bases between them. The CDR3 runs to 12 residues. Written as DNA, the CDR3 is TGTGCCAGCAGTTTGGTTGGCTCCCAGCAGTTCTTC. It yields the protein CASSLVGSQQFF.

The chain joins TRBV18 to TRBJ1-6; TRBD1 matches at 7 bases. CDR1 and CDR2 (germline): KGHSH, LQKENI. V shed 8 bases and J 9 bases; nucleotides not matched to a gene: 7. The CDR3 is 13 amino acids. CDR3 sequence reads: CASRTGVSSPLHF. The DNA of the CDR3 is TGTGCCAGCCGCACAGGGGTTAGTTCACCCCTCCACTTT.

This clone appeared once. The gene calls are TRBV3-1 (or the pseudogene TRBV3-2) and TRBJ2-2, with 10 bases that match TRBD2. The CDR3 has 15 amino acids. The germline gives CDR1 LGHDT, CDR2 YNNKEL (reference sequence). J was trimmed by 6 bases and V by 4 bases; bases with no gene match: 5. This CDR3 is CASSLVAGGSGELFF. CDR3 nucleotides: TGTGCCAGCAGCCTTGTAGCGGGAGGTTCCGGGGAGCTGTTTTTT.

The chain is built from TRBV21-1 and TRBJ1-2. TRBV21-1 is recorded as a pseudogene. The CDR3 contains 14 residues. CDR3 residues: CASSKAPTPCGYTF. CDR3 sequence (DNA): TGTGCCAGCAGCAAAGCCCCAACTCCATGTGGCTACACCTTC.

A word on this clone: At one end the junction does not follow the germline gene, possibly because of a read error. The rearrangement joins TRBV7-7 to TRBJ2-1, with D possibly being TRBD1 (6 bases). This CDR3 region has 15 residues. Germline V gene lookup returns CDR1 SSHAT and CDR2 FNYEAQ (reference sequence). CDR3 sequence reads: CASSPSQGAYNEQFF. The CDR3 nucleotides are TGTGCTAGCAGCCCCTCACAGGGTGCCTACAATGAGCAGTTCTTC.

This clone was seen just once. This sequence joins TRBV11-3 and TRBJ2-5, with D perhaps matching TRBD1 (5 bases). CDR3 length: 15 amino acids. The V end was cut by 3 bases, the J end by 0 bases, with 11 bases between. Germline CDR1 reads SGHNT; CDR2 reads YENEEA. The CDR3 loop reads CASSFQGGHQETQYF. The CDR3, as DNA: TGTGCCAGCAGCTTTCAGGGCGGCCACCAAGAGACCCAGTACTTC. Together with reference TRBV11-3 and TRBJ2-5, the CDR3 gives the full variable domain: EAGVVQSPRYKIIEKKQPVAFWCNPISGHNTLYWYLQNLGQGPELLIRYENEEAVDDSQLPKDRFSAERLKGVDSTLKIQPAELGDSAVYLCASSFQGGHQETQYFGPGTRLLVL.

This chain joins TRBV7-2 and TRBJ1-1; D gene uncertain. This CDR3 region has 14 residues. Trimming took 3 bases from V and 6 from J, leaving 14 bases between them. Looked up from germline, CDR1 is SGHTA and CDR2 is FQGNSA. The CDR3 spells CASSFFSEAAEAFF. CDR3 nucleotide sequence: TGTGCCAGCAGCTTTTTTTCAGAAGCGGCTGAAGCTTTCTTT.

This chain links TRBV24-1 with TRBJ1-5; 10 bases are shared with TRBD1. The CDR3 consists of 16 residues. Unmatched junction bases numbered 6, after V lost 4 bases and J lost 4 bases. The germline gives CDR1 KGHDR, CDR2 SFDVKD. The CDR3: CATSDPSGQGNQPQHF. In DNA, the CDR3 is TGTGCCACCAGTGACCCCTCGGGACAGGGGAATCAGCCCCAGCATTTT.

The genes are TRBV19 and TRBJ2-1; TRBD2 matches at 13 bases. Germline V gene data show CDR1 as LNHDA and CDR2 as SQIVND (reference sequence). V dropped 7 bases and J dropped 4; count of bases not matched to a gene: 4. The CDR3 covers 15 residues. The CDR3 DNA follows: TGTGCCAGTACCCGGACTAGCGGGGGTTACAATGAGCAGTTCTTC. The encoded protein is CASTRTSGGYNEQFF.

The chain employs TRBV19 and TRBJ1-5; 8 bases map to TRBD1. V dropped 7 bases and J dropped 6; count of bases not matched to a gene: 8. Germline loops: CDR1 LNHDA, CDR2 SQIVND (reference sequence). The length of the CDR3 is 14 residues. The DNA for the CDR3 is TGTGCCAGTATCCTGCGCAGGGGGCCTCAGCCCCAGCATTTT. Its translation is CASILRRGPQPQHF.

V and J are TRBV7-4 and TRBJ2-3; D is uncertain. The germline V gene has CDR1 SGHVT and CDR2 SQSDAQ. V lost 4 bases, J lost 1 base, and 18 bases lay in between. The CDR3 has 17 residues. CDR3 in amino acids: CASSSPREVRGTDTQYF. The CDR3 DNA sequence: TGTGCCAGCAGCTCACCCCGAGAAGTAAGAGGCACAGATACGCAGTATTTT.